One and the same sample provided the 9 T cell receptor beta chains below, sequenced in a study of blood T cell repertoires in COVID-19. TCRdb's copy holds only in-frame clones and misses some; the assay was immunoSEQ multiplex PCR. Of 90,000 to 130,000 clones listed, around four fifths are singletons. Sequencing input: peripheral blood. The receptors shown here come from a woman aged 55 to 70 with acute or convalescent COVID-19.

This clone was counted only a few times. The chain uses TRBV19 and TRBJ1-6; maybe TRBD1 (5 bases). Looked up from germline, CDR1 is LNHDA and CDR2 is SQIVND (reference sequence). The germline V and J ends were trimmed by 3 bases and 9 bases, with 9 bases remaining between them. The length of the CDR3 is 13 residues. The CDR3 loop is CASSIYGGSPLHF. Here the CDR3 DNA reads TGTGCCAGTAGTATTTACGGGGGTTCACCCCTCCACTTT.

This chain uses TRBV25-1 with TRBJ2-3; TRBD1 matches at 7 bases. V was pared by 2 bases and J by 1 base, with 0 bases of the junction left unmatched. The CDR3 runs 14 residues. Germline CDR1 is MGHDK and CDR2 is SYGVNS. The CDR3 sequence: CASSETGGTDTQYF. The CDR3 DNA sequence: TGTGCCAGCAGTGAAACAGGGGGCACAGATACGCAGTATTTT.

V is TRBV4-1 and J is TRBJ1-1; D gene uncertain. Trimming cost V 4 bases and J 0 bases, with 15 bases left between them. CDR1 and CDR2 from the germline V gene are MGHRA and YSYEKL. CDR3 length: 16 amino acids. The CDR3 protein is CASSPPPGVMNTEAFF. CDR3 DNA sequence: TGCGCCAGCAGCCCCCCACCGGGAGTTATGAACACTGAAGCTTTCTTT.

The chain employs TRBV7-3 and TRBJ1-6; TRBD1 agrees at 9 bases. The length of the CDR3 is 14 residues. Looked up from germline, CDR1 is SGHTA and CDR2 is FQGTGA. Germline trimming cut 5 bases from V and 6 bases from J; bases unmatched to any gene: 2. CDR3 nucleotides: TGTGCCAGCAGCGCGGACAGGGGTAATTCACCCCTCCACTTT. It yields the protein CASSADRGNSPLHF. The full variable domain, its missing parts supplied by reference TRBV7-3 and TRBJ1-6, is GAGVSQTPSNKVTEKGKYVELRCDPISGHTALYWYRQSLGQGPEFLIYFQGTGAADDSGLPNDRFFAVRPEGSVSTLKIQRTERGDSAVYLCASSADRGNSPLHFGNGTRLTVT.

V gene TRBV7-9 combines with J gene TRBJ2-2, with TRBD2 matching 13 bases. Germline assignment: CDR1 SEHNR and CDR2 FQNEAQ (reference sequence). V trimming: 5 bases; J trimming: 4 bases; junction bases outside the gene matches: 4. The CDR3 contains 16 residues. CDR3 amino acids: CASSGLAGEGTGELFF. The CDR3 DNA follows: TGTGCCAGCAGCGGACTAGCGGGGGAAGGCACCGGGGAGCTGTTTTTT.

The chain recombines TRBV2 with TRBJ1-2; weak D call: TRBD1 (6 bases). V was cut by 6 bases and J by 8 bases, with 16 bases left in between. Germline V gives CDR1 SNHLY, CDR2 FYNNEI. The CDR3 has 13 amino acids. The CDR3 sequence is CASRQGPSGGYTF. In DNA form, the CDR3 reads TGTGCCAGCAGACAGGGCCCTTCAGGGGGCTACACCTTC.

This rearrangement joins TRBV6-1 to TRBJ1-2; D is unresolved. Germline loops: CDR1 MNHNS, CDR2 SASEGT. This CDR3 region has 15 residues. The ends were cut back, 0 bases at V and 4 bases at J, with 12 bases in the middle. The CDR3 here is CASSEALGRLYGYTF. In nucleotides, the CDR3 is TGTGCCAGCAGTGAAGCGCTCGGCAGGCTCTATGGCTACACCTTC.

The chain combines TRBV3-1 (or the pseudogene TRBV3-2) with TRBJ1-5; the match to TRBD1 covers 7 bases. V shed 4 bases and J 5 bases; nucleotides not matched to a gene: 5. The CDR3 has 14 residues. CDR1 and CDR2 (germline): LGHDT, YNNKEL (reference sequence). This CDR3 is CASSRRTGDQPQHF. Here the CDR3 DNA reads TGTGCCAGCAGCCGTAGAACAGGGGATCAGCCCCAGCATTTT.

This clone was observed a single time. The CDR3 nucleotides are TGTGCCAGCAGCTCTCGGACAGGGGGCTCTTTCTATGGCTACACCTTC. As protein: CASSSRTGGSFYGYTF. V is TRBV5-8 and J is TRBJ1-2; 11 nucleotides agree with TRBD1. This CDR3 is 16 amino acids long. Germline CDR1 is SGHTS and CDR2 is YDEGEE. Losses at the gene ends were 3 bases for V and 4 bases for J; bases not matched to a gene: 8.